This T cell receptor beta chain was captured in a study of neurological immune-mediated disorders. This CDR3 is 13 amino acids long. Germline trimming cut 4 bases from V and 4 bases from J; bases unmatched to any gene: 2. The time point here: longitudinal time-point 1 (baseline). TCRdb fed the 5' RACE reads into MiXCR, producing one record per CDR3 protein. The sample gives around 76,000 distinct CDR3 sequences, about 9.4% of which show up once; 9.5% to 10% is in the top ten. This chain joins TRBV12-3 or TRBV12-4 and TRBJ2-5, with 8 bases aligning to TRBD1. The specimen was PBMCs. The clonotype originates from a man aged 25 to 40 in good health. The CDR3 spells CASSWTGTETQYF. CDR3 bases: TGTGCCAGCAGTTGGACAGGGACAGAGACCCAGTACTTC.